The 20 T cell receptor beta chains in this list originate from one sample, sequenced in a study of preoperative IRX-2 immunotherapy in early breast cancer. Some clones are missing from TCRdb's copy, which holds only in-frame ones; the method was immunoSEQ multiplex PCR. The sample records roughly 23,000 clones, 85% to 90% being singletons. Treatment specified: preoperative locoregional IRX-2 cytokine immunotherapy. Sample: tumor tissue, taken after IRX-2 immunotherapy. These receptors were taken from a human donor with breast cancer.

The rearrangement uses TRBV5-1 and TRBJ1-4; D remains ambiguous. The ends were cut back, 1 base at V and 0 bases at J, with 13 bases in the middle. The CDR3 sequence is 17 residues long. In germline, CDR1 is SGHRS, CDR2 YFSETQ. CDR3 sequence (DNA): TGCGCCAGCAGCTTGAGAGGCAGTCCGGCAACTAATGAAAAACTGTTTTTT. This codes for CASSLRGSPATNEKLFF.

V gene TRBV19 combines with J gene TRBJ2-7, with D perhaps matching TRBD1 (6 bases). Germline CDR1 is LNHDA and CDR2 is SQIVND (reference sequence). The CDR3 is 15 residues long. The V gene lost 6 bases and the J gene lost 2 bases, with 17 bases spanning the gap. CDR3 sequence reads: CASSPVLGGPYEQYF. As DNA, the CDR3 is TGTGCCAGTAGCCCGGTCTTAGGGGGTCCCTACGAGCAGTACTTC. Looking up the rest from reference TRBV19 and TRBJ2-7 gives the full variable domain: DGGITQSPKYLFRKEGQNVTLSCEQNLNHDAMYWYRQDPGQGLRLIYYSQIVNDFQKGDIAEGYSVSREKKESFPLTVTSAQKNPTAFYLCASSPVLGGPYEQYFGPGTRLTVT.

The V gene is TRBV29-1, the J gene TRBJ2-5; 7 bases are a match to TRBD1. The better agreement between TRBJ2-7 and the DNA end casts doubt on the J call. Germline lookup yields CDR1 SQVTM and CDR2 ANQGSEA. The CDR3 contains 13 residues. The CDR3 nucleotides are TGCAGCGTTGAAGGCCAGGGGGCCTACGAGCAGTACTTC. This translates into CSVEGQGAYEQYF.

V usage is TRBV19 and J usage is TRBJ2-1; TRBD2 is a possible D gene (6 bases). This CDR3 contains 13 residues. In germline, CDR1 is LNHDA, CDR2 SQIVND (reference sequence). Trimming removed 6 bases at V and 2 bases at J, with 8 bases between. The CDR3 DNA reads TGTGCCAGTAGCGGGAGTACCTACAATGAGCAGTTCTTC. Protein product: CASSGSTYNEQFF.

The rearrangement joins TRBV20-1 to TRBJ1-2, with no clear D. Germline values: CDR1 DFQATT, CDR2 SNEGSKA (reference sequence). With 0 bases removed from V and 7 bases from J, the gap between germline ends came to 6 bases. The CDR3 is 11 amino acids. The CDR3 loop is CSAREAGGYTF. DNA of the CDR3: TGCAGTGCTAGAGAAGCTGGTGGCTACACCTTC.

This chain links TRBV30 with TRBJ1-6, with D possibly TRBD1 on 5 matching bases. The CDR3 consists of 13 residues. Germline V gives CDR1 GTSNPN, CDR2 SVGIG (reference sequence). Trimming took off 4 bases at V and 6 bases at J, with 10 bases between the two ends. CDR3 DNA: TGTGCCTGGACCGGGACTTTTAATTCACCCCTCCACTTT. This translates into CAWTGTFNSPLHF.

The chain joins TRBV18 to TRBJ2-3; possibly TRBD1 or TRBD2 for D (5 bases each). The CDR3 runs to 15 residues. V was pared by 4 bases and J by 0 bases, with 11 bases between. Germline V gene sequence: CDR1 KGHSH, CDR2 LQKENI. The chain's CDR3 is CASSLGTASTDTQYF. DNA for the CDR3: TGTGCCAGCTCACTCGGGACGGCCAGCACAGATACGCAGTATTTT.

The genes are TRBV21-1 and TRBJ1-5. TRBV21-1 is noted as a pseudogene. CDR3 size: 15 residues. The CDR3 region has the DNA TGTGCCAGCAGCAAAGTTAAGGGCCACAATCAGCCCCAGCATTTT. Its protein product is CASSKVKGHNQPQHF.

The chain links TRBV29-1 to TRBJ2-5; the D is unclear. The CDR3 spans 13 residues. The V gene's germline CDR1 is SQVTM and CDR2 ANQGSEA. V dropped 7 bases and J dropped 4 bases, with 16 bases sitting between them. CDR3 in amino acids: CSAELKGGETQYF. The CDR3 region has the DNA TGCAGCGCCGAATTGAAGGGCGGAGAGACCCAGTACTTC.

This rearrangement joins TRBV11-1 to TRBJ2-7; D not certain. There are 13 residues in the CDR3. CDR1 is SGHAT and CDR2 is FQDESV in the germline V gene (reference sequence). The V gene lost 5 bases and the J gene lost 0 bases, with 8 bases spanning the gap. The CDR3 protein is CASSMTASYEQYF. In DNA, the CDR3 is TGTGCCAGCAGCATGACTGCCTCCTACGAGCAGTACTTC.

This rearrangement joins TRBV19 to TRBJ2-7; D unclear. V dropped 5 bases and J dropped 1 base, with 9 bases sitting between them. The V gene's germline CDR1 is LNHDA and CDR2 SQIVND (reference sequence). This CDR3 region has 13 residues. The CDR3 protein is CASSRSPSYEQYF. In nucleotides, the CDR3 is TGTGCCAGTAGTCGTTCTCCTTCCTACGAGCAGTACTTC.

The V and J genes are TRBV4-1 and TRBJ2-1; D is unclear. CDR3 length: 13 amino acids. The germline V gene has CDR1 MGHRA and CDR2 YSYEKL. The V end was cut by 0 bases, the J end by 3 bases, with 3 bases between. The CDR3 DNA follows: TGCGCCAGCAGCCAAGAGAACTACAATGAGCAGTTCTTC. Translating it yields CASSQENYNEQFF.

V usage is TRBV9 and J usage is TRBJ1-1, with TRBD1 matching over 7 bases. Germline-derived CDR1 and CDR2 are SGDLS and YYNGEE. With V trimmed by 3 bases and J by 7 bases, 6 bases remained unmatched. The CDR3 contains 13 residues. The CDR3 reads CASSGRQGGEAFF. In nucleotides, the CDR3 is TGTGCCAGCAGCGGACGACAGGGTGGTGAAGCTTTCTTT.

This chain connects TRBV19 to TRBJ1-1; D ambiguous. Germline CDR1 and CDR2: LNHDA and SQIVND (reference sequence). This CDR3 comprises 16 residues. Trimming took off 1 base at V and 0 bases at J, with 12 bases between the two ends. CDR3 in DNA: TGTGCCAGTAGTATAGGGCCTGAGAGTGTGAACACTGAAGCTTTCTTT. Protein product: CASSIGPESVNTEAFF.

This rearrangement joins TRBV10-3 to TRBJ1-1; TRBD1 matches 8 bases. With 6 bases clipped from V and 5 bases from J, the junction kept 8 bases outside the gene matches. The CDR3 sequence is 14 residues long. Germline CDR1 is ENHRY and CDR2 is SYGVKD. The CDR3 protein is CAISETGVGTEAFF. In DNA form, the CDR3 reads TGTGCCATCAGCGAGACAGGGGTGGGGACTGAAGCTTTCTTT.

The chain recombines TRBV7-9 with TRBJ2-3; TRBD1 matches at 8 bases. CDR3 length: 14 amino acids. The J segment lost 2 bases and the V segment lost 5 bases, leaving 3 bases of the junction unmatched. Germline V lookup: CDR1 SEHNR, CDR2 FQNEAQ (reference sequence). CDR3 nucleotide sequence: TGTGCCAGCAGCGGGACAGGCTTCACAGATACGCAGTATTTT. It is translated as CASSGTGFTDTQYF.

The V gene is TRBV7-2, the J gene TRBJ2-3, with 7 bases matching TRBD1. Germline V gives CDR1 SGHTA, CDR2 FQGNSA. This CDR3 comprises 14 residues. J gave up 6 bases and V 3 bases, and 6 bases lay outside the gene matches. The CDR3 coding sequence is TGTGCCAGCAGCTTGGTCGAGGGGGCCGATACGCAGTATTTT. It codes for CASSLVEGADTQYF.

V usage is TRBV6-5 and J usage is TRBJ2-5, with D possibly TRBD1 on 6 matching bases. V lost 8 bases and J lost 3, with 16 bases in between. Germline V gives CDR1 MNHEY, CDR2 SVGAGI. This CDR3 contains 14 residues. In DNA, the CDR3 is TGTGCCAGCTTGGGACACGACGGTAAAGAGACCCAGTACTTC. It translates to CASLGHDGKETQYF.

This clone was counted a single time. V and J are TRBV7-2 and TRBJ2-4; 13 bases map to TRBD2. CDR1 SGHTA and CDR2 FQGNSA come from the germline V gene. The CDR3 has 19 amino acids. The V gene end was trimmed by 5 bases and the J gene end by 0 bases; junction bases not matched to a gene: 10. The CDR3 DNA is TGTGCCAGCAGCCCCGAAGGACTAGCGGGAGCTCGAGCCAAAAACATTCAGTACTTC. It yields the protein CASSPEGLAGARAKNIQYF.

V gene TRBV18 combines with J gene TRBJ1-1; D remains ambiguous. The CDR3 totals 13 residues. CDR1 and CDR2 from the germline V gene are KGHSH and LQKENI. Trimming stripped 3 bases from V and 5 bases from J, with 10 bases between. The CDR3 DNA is TGTGCCAGCTCACCTTCGAGCTTTACTGAAGCTTTCTTT. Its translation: CASSPSSFTEAFF.